This entry lists 15 T cell receptor beta chains sequenced from one sample in a study of T-cell memory formation after mild COVID-19. TCRdb redid the calling of the 5' RACE reads with MiXCR, one entry per CDR3 protein. The sample has 380,000 or so distinct CDR3 sequences, roughly an eighth seen once. The sequencing sample was made of PBMCs or a T cell subset sorted from them (not recorded which). The receptors were sampled from a man aged 18 to 29 who had mild COVID-19 (a few samples of this study predate the infection). Cell type and time point are not known.

The rearrangement links TRBV29-1 to TRBJ2-3; D might be TRBD1 (6 bases). V was cut by 8 bases and J by 9 bases, with 24 bases left in between. The CDR3 loop spans 14 amino acids. CDR1 and CDR2 from the germline V gene are SQVTM and ANQGSEA. DNA of the CDR3: TGCAGCTCCCTCGGGACACGGAATCTCGAGACGCAGTATTTT. Translating it yields CSSLGTRNLETQYF.

As for this clonotype: Mismatch with germline at one junction end may stem from a read error. CDR3 nucleotides: TGCGCCAGCAGCCAAGCTTGGGGATCATCTGGGGCCAACGTCCTGACTTTC. Its protein product is CASSQAWGSSGANVLTF. This chain connects TRBV11-3 to TRBJ2-6; D gene ambiguous. There are 17 residues in the CDR3. Germline V gene data show CDR1 as SGHNT and CDR2 as YENEEA.

For the CDR3, the DNA is TGCGCCAGCAAAAGACAGGGGGCCGGGAACACCGGGGAGCTGTTTTTT. Translating it yields CASKRQGAGNTGELFF. The chain is built from TRBV4-3 and TRBJ2-2; 10 nucleotides match TRBD1. The CDR3 extends over 16 amino acids. Germline values: CDR1 LGHNA, CDR2 YSLEER. J was trimmed by 1 base and V by 7 bases; bases with no gene match: 6.

V and J are TRBV24-1 and TRBJ2-3, with D perhaps TRBD1 (5 bases). CDR1 KGHDR and CDR2 SFDVKD come from the germline V gene. The CDR3 runs 14 residues. Trimming shortened V by 3 bases and J by 2 bases, and 8 bases separated the two germline ends. The CDR3 is CATSDPQDTDTQYF. The DNA of the CDR3 is TGTGCCACCAGTGATCCACAGGACACAGATACGCAGTATTTT.

This clonotype was counted only a few times. The genes are TRBV5-6 and TRBJ2-5, with 7 positions matching TRBD1. Germline V gives CDR1 SGHDT, CDR2 YYEEEE. CDR3 length: 14 amino acids. Losses at the gene ends were 2 bases for V and 3 bases for J; bases not matched to a gene: 4. The CDR3: CASSLTGEKETQYF. CDR3 in DNA: TGTGCCAGCAGCTTAACAGGGGAGAAAGAGACCCAGTACTTC.

This chain joins TRBV6-1 and TRBJ2-1; 8 bases are a match to TRBD1. Looked up from germline, CDR1 is MNHNS and CDR2 is SASEGT. The CDR3 length is 13 residues. V lost 5 bases to trimming and J lost 8 bases; unmatched junction nucleotides: 5. The CDR3 nucleotides are TGTGCCAGCAGTAAACAGGGGGTGGATGAGCAGTTCTTC. This codes for CASSKQGVDEQFF.

The genes are TRBV10-2 and TRBJ2-1; TRBD1 might be the D (7 bases). Between the trimmed V and J ends, which lost 6 bases and 3 bases, there was a span of 27 bases. Germline CDR1 and CDR2: WSHSY and SAAADI. The CDR3 runs 19 residues. Written as DNA, the CDR3 is TGCGCCAGCAGCGTTACAGGGGTAGGGAGGTCCGGCTACTACAATGAGCAGTTCTTC. Translation: CASSVTGVGRSGYYNEQFF.

This chain connects TRBV11-2 to TRBJ2-3, with D maybe TRBD2 (6 bases). The V end was cut by 7 bases, the J end by 3 bases, with 11 bases between. The germline CDR1 and CDR2 sequences are SGHAT and FQNNGV. CDR3 size: 13 residues. The CDR3 DNA reads as TGTGCCAGCACCCCCGGGAGAACAGATACGCAGTATTTT. It encodes CASTPGRTDTQYF.

This clonotype appeared a few times. The chain links TRBV7-9 to TRBJ1-6; 7 nucleotides match TRBD1. The V and J ends lost 5 bases and 6 bases, in that order; junction bases with no gene match: 7. This CDR3 is built from 15 residues. Germline V gene lookup returns CDR1 SEHNR and CDR2 FQNEAQ (reference sequence). The CDR3 DNA is TGTGCCAGCAGCCCCGAGTCAGGGGGTAATTCACCCCTCCACTTT. This gives the protein CASSPESGGNSPLHF.

The chain is built from TRBV2 and TRBJ2-5, with a weak D call TRBD2 (6 bases). V lost 10 bases, J lost 5 bases, and 17 bases lay in between. Germline lookup yields CDR1 SNHLY and CDR2 FYNNEI. The CDR3 has 13 amino acids. The CDR3, as DNA: TGTGCCATCCCGGGGCGGGGTAGGGAGACCCAGTACTTC. This encodes CAIPGRGRETQYF.

This clonotype has more than one count but fewer than ten. CDR3 sequence (DNA): TGTGCCAGCTCGCCGATCCTCCAGGGGGGCCAGGGATGGACTGAAGCTTTCTTT. Translating it yields CASSPILQGGQGWTEAFF. The chain is built from TRBV18 and TRBJ1-1; 7 bases line up with TRBD1. This CDR3 is 18 amino acids long. Per germline, CDR1 KGHSH and CDR2 LQKENI. J was trimmed by 5 bases and V by 6 bases; bases with no gene match: 21.

The V call is TRBV3-1, the J call TRBJ2-2; D might be TRBD1 (5 bases). The CDR3 consists of 15 residues. Looked up from germline, CDR1 is LGHDT and CDR2 is YNNKEL (reference sequence). Trimming took 1 base from V and 7 from J, leaving 13 bases between them. As DNA, the CDR3 is TGTGCCAGCAGCCAAGCGCCGCAGGGCGGCGGGGAGCTGTTTTTT. It is translated as CASSQAPQGGGELFF.

This rearrangement joins TRBV11-2 to TRBJ1-5, with D possibly TRBD1 on 5 matching bases. Germline CDR1 reads SGHAT; CDR2 reads FQNNGV. Between the trimmed V and J ends, which lost 2 bases and 4 bases, there was a span of 18 bases. The CDR3 consists of 17 residues. CDR3 in amino acids: CASSLNSAAPGNQPQHF. The CDR3 bases are TGTGCCAGCAGCTTAAATTCGGCCGCCCCAGGGAATCAGCCCCAGCATTTT.

The genes are TRBV29-1 and TRBJ2-1, with D tentatively TRBD1 (7 bases). The V and J ends lost 4 bases and 6 bases respectively, with 13 bases between them. The CDR3 length is 13 residues. Germline CDR1 is SQVTM and CDR2 is ANQGSEA. CDR3 sequence reads: CSVGQGGFNEQFF. The CDR3 nucleotides are TGCAGCGTTGGCCAGGGGGGATTCAATGAGCAGTTCTTC.

The chain carries TRBV27 and TRBJ2-7; 7 nucleotides agree with TRBD1. The CDR3 runs 14 residues. Germline V gene data show CDR1 as MNHEY and CDR2 as SMNVEV (reference sequence). V lost 5 bases to trimming and J lost 5 bases; unmatched junction nucleotides: 9. The CDR3 sequence is CASSPRDRVDEQYF. CDR3 bases: TGTGCCAGCAGTCCCCGTGACAGGGTTGACGAGCAGTACTTC.